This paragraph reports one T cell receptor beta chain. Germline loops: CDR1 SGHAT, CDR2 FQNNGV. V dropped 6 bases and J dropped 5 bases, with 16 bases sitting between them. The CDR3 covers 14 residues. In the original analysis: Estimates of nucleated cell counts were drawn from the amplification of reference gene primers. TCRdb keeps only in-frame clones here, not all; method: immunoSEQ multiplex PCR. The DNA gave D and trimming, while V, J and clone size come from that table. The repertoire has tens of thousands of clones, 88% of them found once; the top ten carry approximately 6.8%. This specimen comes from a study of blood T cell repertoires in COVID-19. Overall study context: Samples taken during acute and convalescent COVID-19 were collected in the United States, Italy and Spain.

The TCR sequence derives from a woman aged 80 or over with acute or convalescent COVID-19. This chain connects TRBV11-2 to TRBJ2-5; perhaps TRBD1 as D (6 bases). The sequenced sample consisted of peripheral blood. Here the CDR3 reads CASRPSGAGETQYF. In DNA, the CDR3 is TGTGCCAGCAGGCCATCAGGGGCCGGGGAGACCCAGTACTTC.